This T cell receptor beta chain derives from a study of cytomegalovirus exposure and HLA in healthy donors. Data came from immunoSEQ multiplex PCR; TCRdb stores just in-frame clones and leaves some out. Here the sample spans approximately 150,000 clones, roughly 89% being singletons. Points from the study as a whole: Despite most TCR sequences being rare, some public TCRs occurred in many donors. Listed as cytomegalovirus-associated were 150 to 200 TCR beta chains.

Remarks on this clone: Antigen specificity is unknown.

The sample comprised PBMCs. This receptor was obtained from a woman under 30 in good health and CMV-seropositive.

The CDR3 DNA reads TGTGCCAGTAGGGTCGGGGGGCGAAATAGCAATCAGCCCCAGCATTTT. This sequence encodes CASRVGGRNSNQPQHF. The rearrangement links TRBV19 to TRBJ1-5; perhaps TRBD1 as D (6 bases). V was trimmed by 6 bases and J by 0 bases, leaving 15 bases between them. From germline, CDR1 is LNHDA and CDR2 SQIVND (reference sequence). The CDR3 extends over 16 amino acids.